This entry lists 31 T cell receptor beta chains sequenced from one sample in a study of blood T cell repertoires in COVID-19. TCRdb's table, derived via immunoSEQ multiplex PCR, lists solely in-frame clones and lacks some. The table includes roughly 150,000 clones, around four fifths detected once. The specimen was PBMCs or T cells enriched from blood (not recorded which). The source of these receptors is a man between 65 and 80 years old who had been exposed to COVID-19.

DNA of the CDR3: TGTGCCAGCAGCCCAGGGGGAACTAATGAAAAACTGTTTTTT. It yields the protein CASSPGGTNEKLFF. This chain joins TRBV7-9 and TRBJ1-4; 7 bases line up with TRBD1. The germline gives CDR1 SEHNR, CDR2 FQNEAQ (reference sequence). Trimming removed 5 bases from V and 1 base from J; junction bases left unmatched: 1. The CDR3 extends over 14 amino acids.

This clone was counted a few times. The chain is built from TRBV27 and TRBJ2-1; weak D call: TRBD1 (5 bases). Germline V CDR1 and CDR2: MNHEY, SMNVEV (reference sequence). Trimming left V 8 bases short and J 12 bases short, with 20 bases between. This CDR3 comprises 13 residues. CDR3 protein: CASAQEVGARQFF. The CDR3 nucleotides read TGTGCCAGCGCACAAGAGGTAGGGGCGCGGCAGTTCTTC.

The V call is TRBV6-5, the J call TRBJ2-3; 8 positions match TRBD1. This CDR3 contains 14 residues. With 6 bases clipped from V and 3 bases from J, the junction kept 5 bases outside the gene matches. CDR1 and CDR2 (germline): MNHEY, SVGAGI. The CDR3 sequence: CASSPRGHTDTQYF. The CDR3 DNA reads TGTGCCAGCAGCCCCAGGGGGCATACAGATACGCAGTATTTT.

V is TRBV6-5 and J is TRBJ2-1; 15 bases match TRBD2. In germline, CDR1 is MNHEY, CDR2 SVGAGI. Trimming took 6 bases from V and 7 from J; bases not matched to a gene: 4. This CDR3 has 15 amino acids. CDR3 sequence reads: CASSEGLAGGNEQFF. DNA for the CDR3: TGTGCCAGCAGCGAGGGACTAGCGGGAGGAAATGAGCAGTTCTTC.

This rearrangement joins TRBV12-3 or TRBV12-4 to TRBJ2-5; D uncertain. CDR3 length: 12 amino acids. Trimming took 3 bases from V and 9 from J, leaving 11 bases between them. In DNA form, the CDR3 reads TGTGCCAGCAGTTTTAATTTGGGCTCCCAGTACTTC. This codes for CASSFNLGSQYF.

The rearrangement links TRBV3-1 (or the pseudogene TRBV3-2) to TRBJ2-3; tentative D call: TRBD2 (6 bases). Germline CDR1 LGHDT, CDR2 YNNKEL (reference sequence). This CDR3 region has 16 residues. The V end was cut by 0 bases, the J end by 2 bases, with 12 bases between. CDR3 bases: TGTGCCAGCAGCCAAGATTCGGCTAGCGTCACAGATACGCAGTATTTT. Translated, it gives CASSQDSASVTDTQYF.

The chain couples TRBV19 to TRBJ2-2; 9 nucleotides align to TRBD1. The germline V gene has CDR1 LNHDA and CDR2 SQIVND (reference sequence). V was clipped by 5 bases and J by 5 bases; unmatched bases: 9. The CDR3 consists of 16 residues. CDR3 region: CASSSGGTGYTGELFF. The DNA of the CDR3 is TGTGCCAGTAGTTCTGGCGGGACAGGGTATACCGGGGAGCTGTTTTTT.

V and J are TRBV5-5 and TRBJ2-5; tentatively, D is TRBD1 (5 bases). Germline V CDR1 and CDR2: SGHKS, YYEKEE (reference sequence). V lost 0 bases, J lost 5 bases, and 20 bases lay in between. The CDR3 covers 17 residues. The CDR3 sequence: CASSLGGFPGPRETQYF. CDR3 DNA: TGTGCCAGCAGCTTGGGGGGTTTCCCAGGGCCCCGGGAGACCCAGTACTTC.

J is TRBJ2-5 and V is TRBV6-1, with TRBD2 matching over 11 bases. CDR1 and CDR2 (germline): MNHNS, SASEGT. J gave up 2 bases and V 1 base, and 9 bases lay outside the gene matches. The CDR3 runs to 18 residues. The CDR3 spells CASSEGKLAGGRQETQYF. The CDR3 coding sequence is TGTGCCAGCAGTGAAGGAAAGCTAGCGGGGGGCAGGCAAGAGACCCAGTACTTC.

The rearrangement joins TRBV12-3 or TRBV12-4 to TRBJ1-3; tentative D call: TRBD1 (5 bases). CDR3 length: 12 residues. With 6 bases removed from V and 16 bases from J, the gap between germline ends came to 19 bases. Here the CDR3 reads CASRPGGGEDYF. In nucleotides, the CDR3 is TGTGCCAGCAGACCCGGCGGGGGAGAAGATTATTTT.

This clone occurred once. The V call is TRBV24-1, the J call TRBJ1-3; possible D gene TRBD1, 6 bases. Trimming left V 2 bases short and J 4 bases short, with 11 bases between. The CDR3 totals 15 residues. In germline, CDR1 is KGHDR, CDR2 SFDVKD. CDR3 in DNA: TGTGCCACCAGTGATTCCGGGACACACGGAAACACCATATATTTT. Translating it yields CATSDSGTHGNTIYF.

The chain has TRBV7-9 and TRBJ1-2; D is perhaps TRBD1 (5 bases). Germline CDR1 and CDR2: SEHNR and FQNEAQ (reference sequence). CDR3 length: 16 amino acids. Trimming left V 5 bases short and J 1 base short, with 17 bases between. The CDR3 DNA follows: TGTGCCAGCAGCCCCCTAGACAGCCCTATTAACTATGGCTACACCTTC. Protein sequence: CASSPLDSPINYGYTF.

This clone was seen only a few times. CDR3 region: CSVAETQVDIQYF. For the CDR3, the DNA is TGCAGCGTCGCGGAAACCCAAGTTGACATTCAGTACTTC. The chain uses TRBV29-1 and TRBJ2-4, with D uncertain. The CDR3 covers 13 residues. Germline V CDR1 and CDR2: SQVTM, ANQGSEA. V was cut by 6 bases and J by 8 bases, with 17 bases left in between.

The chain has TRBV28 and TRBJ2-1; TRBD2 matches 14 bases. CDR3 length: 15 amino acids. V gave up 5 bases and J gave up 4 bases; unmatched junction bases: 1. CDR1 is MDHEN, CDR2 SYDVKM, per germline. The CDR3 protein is CASSGTSGGYNEQFF. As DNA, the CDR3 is TGTGCCAGCAGTGGGACTAGCGGGGGTTACAATGAGCAGTTCTTC.

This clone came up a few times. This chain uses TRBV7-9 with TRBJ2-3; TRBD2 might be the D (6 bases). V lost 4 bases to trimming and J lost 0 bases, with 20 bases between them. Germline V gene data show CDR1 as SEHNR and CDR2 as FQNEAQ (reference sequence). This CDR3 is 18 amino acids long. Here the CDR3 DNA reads TGTGCCAGCAGCTCCCGGGCTCGGGGACTGCTTAGCACAGATACGCAGTATTTT. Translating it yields CASSSRARGLLSTDTQYF.

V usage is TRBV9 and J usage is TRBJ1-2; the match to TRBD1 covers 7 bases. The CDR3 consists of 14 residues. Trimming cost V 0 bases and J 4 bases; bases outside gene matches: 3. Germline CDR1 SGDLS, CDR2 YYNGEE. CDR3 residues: CASSVGPGGYGYTF. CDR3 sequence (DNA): TGTGCCAGCAGCGTAGGTCCAGGGGGCTATGGCTACACCTTC.

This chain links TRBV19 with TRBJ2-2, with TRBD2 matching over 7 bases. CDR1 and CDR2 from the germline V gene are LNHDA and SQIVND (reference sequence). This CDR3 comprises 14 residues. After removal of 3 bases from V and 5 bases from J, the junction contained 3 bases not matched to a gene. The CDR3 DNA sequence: TGTGCCAGTAGTATGGCTAGCGGTACCGGGGAGCTGTTTTTT. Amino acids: CASSMASGTGELFF.

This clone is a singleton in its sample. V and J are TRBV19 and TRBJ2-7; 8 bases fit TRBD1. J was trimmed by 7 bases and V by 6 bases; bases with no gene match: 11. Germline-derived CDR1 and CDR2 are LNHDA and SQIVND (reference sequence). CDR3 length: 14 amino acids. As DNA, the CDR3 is TGTGCCAGTAGCGGGACAGGCGCGAGTAATGAGCAGTACTTC. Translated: CASSGTGASNEQYF.

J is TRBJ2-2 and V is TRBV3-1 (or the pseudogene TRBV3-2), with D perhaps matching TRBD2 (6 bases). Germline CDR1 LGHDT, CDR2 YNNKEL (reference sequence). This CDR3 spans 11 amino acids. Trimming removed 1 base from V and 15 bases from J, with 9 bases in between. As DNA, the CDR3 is TGTGCCAGCAGCCAAGCGGGAGTGGTGTTTTTT. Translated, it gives CASSQAGVVFF.

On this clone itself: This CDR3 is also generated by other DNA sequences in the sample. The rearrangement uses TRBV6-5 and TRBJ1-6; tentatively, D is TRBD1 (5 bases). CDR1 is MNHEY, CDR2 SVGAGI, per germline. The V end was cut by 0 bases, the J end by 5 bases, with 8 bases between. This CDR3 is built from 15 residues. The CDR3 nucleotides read TGTGCCAGCAGTTACTCGCGACAGAATAATTCACCCCTCCACTTT. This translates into CASSYSRQNNSPLHF.

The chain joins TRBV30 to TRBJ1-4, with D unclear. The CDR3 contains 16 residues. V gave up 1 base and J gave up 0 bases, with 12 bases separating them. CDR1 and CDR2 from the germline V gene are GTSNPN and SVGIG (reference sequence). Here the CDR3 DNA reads TGTGCCTGGAGTGAACGACAATGTGCAACTAATGAAAAACTGTTTTTT. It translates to CAWSERQCATNEKLFF. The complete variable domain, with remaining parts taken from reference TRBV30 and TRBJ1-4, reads SQTIHQWPATLVQPVGSPLSLECTVEGTSNPNLYWYRQAAGRGLQLLFYSVGIGQISSEVPQNLSASRPQDRQFILSSKKLLLSDSGFYLCAWSERQCATNEKLFFGSGTQLSVL.

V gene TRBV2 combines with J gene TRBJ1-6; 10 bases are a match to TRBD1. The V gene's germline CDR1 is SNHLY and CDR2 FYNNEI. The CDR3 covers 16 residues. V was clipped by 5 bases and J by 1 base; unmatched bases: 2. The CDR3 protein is CASSLDRGSYNSPLHF. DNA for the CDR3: TGTGCCAGCAGTTTGGACAGGGGGTCCTATAATTCACCCCTCCACTTT.

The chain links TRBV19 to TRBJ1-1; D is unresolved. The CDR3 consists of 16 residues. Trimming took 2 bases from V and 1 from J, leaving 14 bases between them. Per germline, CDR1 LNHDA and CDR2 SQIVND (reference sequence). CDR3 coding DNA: TGTGCCAGTAGTATATTTCTTGCGGGCACGAACACTGAAGCTTTCTTT. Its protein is CASSIFLAGTNTEAFF.

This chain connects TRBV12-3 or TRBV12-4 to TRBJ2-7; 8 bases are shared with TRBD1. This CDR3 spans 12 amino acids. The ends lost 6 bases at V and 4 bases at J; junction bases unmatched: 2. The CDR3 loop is CASSRTGYEQYF. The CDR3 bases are TGTGCCAGCAGCAGGACAGGGTACGAGCAGTACTTC.

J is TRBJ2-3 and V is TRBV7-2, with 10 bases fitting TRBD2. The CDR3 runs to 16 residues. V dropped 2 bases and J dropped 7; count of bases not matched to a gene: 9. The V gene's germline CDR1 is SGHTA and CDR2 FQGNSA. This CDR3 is CASSLRASGGPNTQYF. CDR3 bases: TGTGCCAGCAGCTTAAGGGCTAGCGGGGGCCCGAATACGCAGTATTTT.

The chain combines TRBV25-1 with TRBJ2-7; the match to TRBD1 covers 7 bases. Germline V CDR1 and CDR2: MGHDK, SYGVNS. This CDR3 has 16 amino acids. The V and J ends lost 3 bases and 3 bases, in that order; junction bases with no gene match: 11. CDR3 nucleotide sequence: TGTGCCAGCAGTGACCCCCTAGGGGGCAAAGGCTACGAGCAGTACTTC. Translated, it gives CASSDPLGGKGYEQYF.

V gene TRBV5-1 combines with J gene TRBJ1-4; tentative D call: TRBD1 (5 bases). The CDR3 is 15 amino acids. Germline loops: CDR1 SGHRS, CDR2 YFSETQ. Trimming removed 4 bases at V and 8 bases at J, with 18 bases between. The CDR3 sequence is CASSAGRTPAEKLFF. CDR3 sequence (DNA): TGCGCCAGCAGCGCGGGGCGGACCCCCGCCGAAAAACTGTTTTTT.

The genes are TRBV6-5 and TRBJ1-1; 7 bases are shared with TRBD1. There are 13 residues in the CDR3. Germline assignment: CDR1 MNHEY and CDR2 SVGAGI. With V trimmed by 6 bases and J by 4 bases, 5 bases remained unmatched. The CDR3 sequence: CASRDRDSTEAFF. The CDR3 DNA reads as TGTGCCAGCAGGGACCGGGACAGCACTGAAGCTTTCTTT.

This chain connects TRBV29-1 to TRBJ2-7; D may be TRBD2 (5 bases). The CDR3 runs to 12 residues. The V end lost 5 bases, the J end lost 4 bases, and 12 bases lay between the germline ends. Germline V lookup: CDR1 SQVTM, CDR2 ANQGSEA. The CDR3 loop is CSVFSPGYEQYF. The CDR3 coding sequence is TGCAGCGTTTTTTCCCCGGGATACGAGCAGTACTTC.

The CDR3 spells CASSPGLAAYEQYF. CDR3 coding DNA: TGTGCCAGCAGCCCGGGACTAGCGGCCTACGAGCAGTACTTC. The chain recombines TRBV5-5 with TRBJ2-7; the match to TRBD2 covers 11 bases. CDR3 length: 14 residues. The ends lost 4 bases at V and 2 bases at J; junction bases unmatched: 2. The germline CDR1 and CDR2 sequences are SGHKS and YYEKEE (reference sequence). Full variable domain (rest looked up from reference TRBV5-5 and TRBJ2-7): DAGVTQSPTHLIKTRGQQVTLRCSPISGHKSVSWYQQVLGQGPQFIFQYYEKEERGRGNFPDRFSARQFPNYSSELNVNALLLGDSALYLCASSPGLAAYEQYFGPGTRLTVT.

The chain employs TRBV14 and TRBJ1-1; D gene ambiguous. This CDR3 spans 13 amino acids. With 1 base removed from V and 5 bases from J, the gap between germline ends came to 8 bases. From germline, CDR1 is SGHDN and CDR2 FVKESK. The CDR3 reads CASSQVGGTEAFF. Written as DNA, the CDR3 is TGTGCCAGCAGCCAAGTAGGAGGGACTGAAGCTTTCTTT.